These 28 T cell receptor beta chains were sequenced from one sample in a study of CD8 T cells in ankylosing spondylitis. From the 5' RACE reads, TCRdb called clonotypes with MiXCR, one entry per CDR3 protein. The sample lists around 540,000 distinct CDR3 sequences, roughly 13% occurring once. Their cognate antigens are unknown. Study-wide results and limits: Typical of ankylosing spondylitis blood, it appeared, was a TCR beta motif of about eight highly homologous variants.

Sequenced: blood, either unsorted or a sorted T cell fraction (not recorded which). All receptors derive from a male donor with ankylosing spondylitis.

The chain has TRBV5-1 and TRBJ2-1; the D is unclear. The CDR3 spans 14 residues. V was trimmed by 5 bases and J by 5 bases, leaving 14 bases between them. Looked up from germline, CDR1 is SGHRS and CDR2 is YFSETQ. The CDR3, as DNA: TGCGCCAGCAGTATTGGACCGGCTAACAATGAGCAGTTCTTC. Protein sequence: CASSIGPANNEQFF.

The rearrangement joins TRBV14 to TRBJ2-3, with 12 positions matching TRBD2. V was clipped by 4 bases and J by 3 bases; unmatched bases: 5. The length of the CDR3 is 16 residues. Germline V lookup: CDR1 SGHDN, CDR2 FVKESK. CDR3 in DNA: TGTGCCAGCAGCCCAAGACTAGCGGGAGCGACAGATACGCAGTATTTT. It encodes CASSPRLAGATDTQYF.

CDR3 DNA: TGTGCCAGCAGTATTAGCTACAGCTCCTACAATGAGCAGTTCTTC. Translated: CASSISYSSYNEQFF. J is TRBJ2-1 and V is TRBV11-2, with D unresolved. CDR3 size: 15 residues. CDR1 is SGHAT and CDR2 is FQNNGV in the germline V gene. Deletions cut 6 bases from V and 0 bases from J, with 12 bases between.

The rearrangement uses TRBV7-2 and TRBJ2-2; 7 nucleotides line up with TRBD2. This CDR3 region has 15 residues. Germline values: CDR1 SGHTA, CDR2 FQGNSA. Trimming removed 6 bases from V and 0 bases from J; junction bases left unmatched: 4. CDR3 region: CASSQAGTNTGELFF. In nucleotides, the CDR3 is TGTGCCAGCAGTCAAGCGGGGACGAACACCGGGGAGCTGTTTTTT. The full variable domain, in which reference TRBV7-2 and TRBJ2-2 provide the parts outside the CDR3, is GAGVSQSPSNKVTEKGKDVELRCDPISGHTALYWYRQSLGQGLEFLIYFQGNSAPDKSGLPSDRFSAERTGGSVSTLTIQRTQQEDSAVYLCASSQAGTNTGELFFGEGSRLTVL.

This clonotype has ten or more counts. The V call is TRBV10-3, the J call TRBJ2-2; 9 nucleotides agree with TRBD2. This CDR3 spans 15 amino acids. Germline V gene data show CDR1 as ENHRY and CDR2 as SYGVKD. J lost 5 bases, V lost 6 bases, and 7 bases had no gene match. This CDR3 is CAISAGTSLTGELFF. The CDR3 nucleotides are TGTGCCATCAGCGCCGGGACTAGCTTGACCGGGGAGCTGTTTTTT.

This clonotype was observed once. This rearrangement joins TRBV5-6 to TRBJ2-3; the D is unclear. This CDR3 is built from 14 residues. Germline V lookup: CDR1 SGHDT, CDR2 YYEEEE. Trimming pared 0 bases from V and 8 bases from J, leaving 13 bases between. The chain's CDR3 is CASSLDGPLPTQYF. Here the CDR3 DNA reads TGTGCCAGCAGCTTGGATGGCCCTTTGCCTACGCAGTATTTT.

The gene calls are TRBV5-1 and TRBJ1-5; tentatively, D is TRBD1 (5 bases). The CDR3 is 13 amino acids. The ends were cut back, 4 bases at V and 3 bases at J, with 8 bases in the middle. Per germline, CDR1 SGHRS and CDR2 YFSETQ. The chain's CDR3 is CASSTDTNQPQHF. Written as DNA, the CDR3 is TGCGCCAGCAGCACGGACACCAATCAGCCCCAGCATTTT. The full variable domain, its missing parts supplied by reference TRBV5-1 and TRBJ1-5, is KAGVTQTPRYLIKTRGQQVTLSCSPISGHRSVSWYQQTPGQGLQFLFEYFSETQRNKGNFPGRFSGRQFSNSRSEMNVSTLELGDSALYLCASSTDTNQPQHFGDGTRLSIL.

This chain links TRBV20-1 with TRBJ1-5; 8 bases are a match to TRBD1. Losses at the gene ends were 6 bases for V and 2 bases for J; bases not matched to a gene: 21. This CDR3 contains 19 residues. Germline V gene lookup returns CDR1 DFQATT and CDR2 SNEGSKA (reference sequence). CDR3 nucleotide sequence: TGCAGTGCAACCTCGCCCAGGACAGGGTTCTATAGTGGCAATCAGCCCCAGCATTTT. Protein: CSATSPRTGFYSGNQPQHF.

This clonotype was counted many times. The chain combines TRBV5-1 with TRBJ1-3; 9 bases agree with TRBD1. Germline CDR1 is SGHRS and CDR2 is YFSETQ. The CDR3 consists of 14 residues. Losses at the gene ends were 4 bases for V and 3 bases for J; bases not matched to a gene: 2. For the CDR3, the DNA is TGCGCCAGCAGCGGGGACAGGGTTGGAAACACCATATATTTT. Its protein is CASSGDRVGNTIYF.

The V gene is TRBV14, the J gene TRBJ2-5; TRBD2 aligns across 13 bases. The V gene's germline CDR1 is SGHDN and CDR2 FVKESK. J gave up 0 bases and V 1 base, and 8 bases lay outside the gene matches. The CDR3 loop spans 19 amino acids. CDR3 protein: CASSQGRLAGGTYQETQYF. CDR3 nucleotide sequence: TGTGCCAGCAGCCAAGGGAGACTAGCGGGAGGCACCTACCAAGAGACCCAGTACTTC. Using reference TRBV14 and TRBJ2-5 for the parts outside the CDR3, the full variable domain is EAGVTQFPSHSVIEKGQTVTLRCDPISGHDNLYWYRRVMGKEIKFLLHFVKESKQDESGMPNNRFLAERTGGTYSTLKVQPAELEDSGVYFCASSQGRLAGGTYQETQYFGPGTRLLVL.

The chain joins TRBV5-1 to TRBJ2-3; TRBD2 agrees at 13 bases. The CDR3 runs to 17 residues. Germline assignment: CDR1 SGHRS and CDR2 YFSETQ. The V and J ends lost 3 bases and 1 base, in that order; junction bases with no gene match: 5. The CDR3 DNA is TGCGCCAGCAGCTCGGGACTAGCGGGATCAGGCACAGATACGCAGTATTTT. Translated: CASSSGLAGSGTDTQYF.

This clonotype appeared a few times. V and J are TRBV20-1 and TRBJ2-5, with D perhaps TRBD1 or TRBD2 (6 bases each). This CDR3 comprises 15 residues. The germline V gene encodes CDR1 DFQATT and CDR2 SNEGSKA (reference sequence). V was cut by 3 bases and J by 5 bases, with 19 bases left in between. CDR3: CSASGLGGRLETQYF. The CDR3 DNA is TGCAGTGCTAGTGGCTTAGGGGGGAGGCTCGAGACCCAGTACTTC.

Only a few counts were recorded for this clonotype. The rearrangement links TRBV11-1 to TRBJ2-7; a weak D match, TRBD2 (5 bases). The CDR3 extends over 12 amino acids. Germline lookup yields CDR1 SGHAT and CDR2 FQDESV (reference sequence). V shed 8 bases and J shed 9 bases, with 17 bases lying between them. Here the CDR3 reads CASRGYQSRQYF. As DNA, the CDR3 is TGTGCCAGCCGGGGTTACCAAAGTAGGCAGTACTTC. Complete variable domain (other parts from reference TRBV11-1 and TRBJ2-7): EAEVAQSPRYKITEKSQAVAFWCDPISGHATLYWYRQILGQGPELLVQFQDESVVDDSQLPKDRFSAERLKGVDSTLKIQPAELGDSAMYLCASRGYQSRQYFGPGTRLTVT.

The chain employs TRBV2 and TRBJ2-1; D uncertain. Germline V lookup: CDR1 SNHLY, CDR2 FYNNEI. The CDR3 runs 14 residues. The V end lost 2 bases, the J end lost 7 bases, and 12 bases lay between the germline ends. CDR3: CASSEYRNENEQFF. The CDR3 DNA reads TGTGCCAGCAGTGAATATCGGAATGAGAATGAGCAGTTCTTC.

The rearrangement uses TRBV11-2 and TRBJ2-7, with 9 nucleotides matching TRBD2. Germline lookup yields CDR1 SGHAT and CDR2 FQNNGV. Unmatched junction bases numbered 8, after V lost 5 bases and J lost 9 bases. The CDR3 sequence is 13 residues long. This CDR3 reads CASSPGTSSGQYF. Written as DNA, the CDR3 is TGTGCCAGCAGCCCAGGGACTAGCTCGGGGCAGTACTTC.

This clonotype came up a few times. The chain carries TRBV18 and TRBJ2-3, with a weak D call TRBD2 (6 bases). CDR3 size: 14 residues. V lost 6 bases and J lost 5, with 15 bases in between. CDR1 is KGHSH and CDR2 is LQKENI in the germline V gene. The CDR3 here is CASSPSRGIDTQYF. In DNA, the CDR3 is TGTGCCAGCTCGCCATCCCGGGGGATAGATACGCAGTATTTT.

This clonotype was seen more than once but under ten times. This sequence joins TRBV20-1 and TRBJ2-1, with unresolved D. Germline values: CDR1 DFQATT, CDR2 SNEGSKA (reference sequence). V shed 2 bases and J shed 6 bases, with 11 bases lying between them. This CDR3 contains 13 residues. Here the CDR3 DNA reads TGCAGTGCTAGAAGACCACAGTCCAATGAGCAGTTCTTC. This codes for CSARRPQSNEQFF.

This clonotype came up a few times. V usage is TRBV20-1 and J usage is TRBJ2-3; D gene unclear. Per the germline V gene, CDR1 is DFQATT and CDR2 is SNEGSKA (reference sequence). The CDR3 loop spans 12 amino acids. Trimming took 8 bases from V and 4 from J, leaving 13 bases between them. CDR3 protein: CSIPPTPDTQYF. CDR3 coding DNA: TGCAGTATACCCCCTACCCCAGATACGCAGTATTTT.

This rearrangement joins TRBV2 to TRBJ2-7; no definite D call. V was trimmed by 0 bases and J by 7 bases, leaving 10 bases between them. The CDR3 is made up of 13 amino acids. CDR1 SNHLY and CDR2 FYNNEI come from the germline V gene. DNA for the CDR3: TGTGCCAGCAGTGAAGCAGCTAGTTATGAGCAGTACGTC. It yields the protein CASSEAASYEQYV.

This clonotype was recorded many times. The chain uses TRBV28 and TRBJ2-5; D is unresolved. The CDR3 totals 12 residues. Germline assignment: CDR1 MDHEN and CDR2 SYDVKM. V was clipped by 5 bases and J by 5 bases, with 9 bases between them. The CDR3 reads CASSGLWETQYF. CDR3 sequence (DNA): TGTGCCAGCAGTGGCCTCTGGGAGACCCAGTACTTC.

This chain connects TRBV11-2 to TRBJ2-3, with D hard to call. CDR3 length: 18 residues. With 6 bases removed from V and 0 bases from J, the gap between germline ends came to 22 bases. Germline V CDR1 and CDR2: SGHAT, FQNNGV. The CDR3 loop is CASSSYRLVFTSTDTQYF. CDR3 nucleotides: TGTGCCAGCAGTTCCTACCGACTCGTTTTCACTAGCACAGATACGCAGTATTTT. Variable domain in full (rest from reference TRBV11-2 and TRBJ2-3): EAGVAQSPRYKIIEKRQSVAFWCNPISGHATLYWYQQILGQGPKLLIQFQNNGVVDDSQLPKDRFSAERLKGVDSTLKIQPAKLEDSAVYLCASSSYRLVFTSTDTQYFGPGTRLTVL.

The V gene is TRBV12-3 or TRBV12-4, the J gene TRBJ1-5, with 8 bases aligning to TRBD1. V was pared by 7 bases and J by 2 bases, with 13 bases of the junction left unmatched. There are 17 residues in the CDR3. CDR3 region: CASTTEWGTGGNQPQHF. Here the CDR3 DNA reads TGTGCCAGCACCACGGAATGGGGGACAGGCGGCAATCAGCCCCAGCATTTT.

This clonotype was seen a few times. This chain connects TRBV12-3 or TRBV12-4 to TRBJ1-5; D gene uncertain. The germline V and J ends were trimmed by 3 bases and 0 bases, with 12 bases remaining between them. This CDR3 is 16 amino acids long. CDR3 nucleotide sequence: TGTGCCAGCAGTTTTTTACCCGTTTATAGCAATCAGCCCCAGCATTTT. Translating it yields CASSFLPVYSNQPQHF.

V usage is TRBV6-1 and J usage is TRBJ1-2; 8 nucleotides align to TRBD1. The germline V gene has CDR1 MNHNS and CDR2 SASEGT. The junction had 8 bases not matched to a gene; V was cut back by 5 bases and J by 6 bases. The CDR3 runs 14 residues. The CDR3 nucleotides are TGTGCCAGCAGTCCCTTGGACAGGGCTGATGGCTACACCTTC. This encodes CASSPLDRADGYTF.

This sequence joins TRBV9 and TRBJ2-1, with 13 bases matching TRBD2. The CDR3 is 16 residues long. J lost 9 bases, V lost 4 bases, and 10 bases had no gene match. From germline, CDR1 is SGDLS and CDR2 YYNGEE. CDR3 nucleotides: TGTGCCAGCAGCCCCCGAGGACTAGCGGGAGACACTGAGCAGTTCTTC. Encoded protein: CASSPRGLAGDTEQFF.

CDR3 sequence: CASSLEQSPQHF. The CDR3 nucleotides read TGTGCCAGCAGCTTAGAACAGTCGCCCCAGCATTTT. The J gene is TRBJ1-5, the V gene TRBV7-9; D gene unclear. The CDR3 covers 12 residues. The ends were cut back, 1 base at V and 9 bases at J, with 7 bases in the middle. Per germline, CDR1 SEHNR and CDR2 FQNEAQ (reference sequence).

This clonotype appeared a few times. The chain carries TRBV29-1 and TRBJ2-1; 7 nucleotides agree with TRBD2. The length of the CDR3 is 13 residues. V was pared by 8 bases and J by 6 bases, with 10 bases of the junction left unmatched. The germline CDR1 and CDR2 sequences are SQVTM and ANQGSEA. Here the CDR3 reads CSSLGTTTNEQFF. The CDR3 nucleotides read TGCAGCTCTCTTGGGACTACGACCAATGAGCAGTTCTTC.

The V call is TRBV3-1, the J call TRBJ2-1; TRBD2 aligns across 12 bases. Trimming removed 1 base from V and 8 bases from J; junction bases left unmatched: 6. The CDR3 is made up of 16 amino acids. Per germline, CDR1 LGHDT and CDR2 YNNKEL (reference sequence). CDR3 region: CASSQGPSGRVYEQFF. The CDR3 coding sequence is TGTGCCAGCAGCCAAGGGCCTAGCGGGAGGGTGTATGAGCAGTTCTTC.